This T cell receptor (beta chain) was retrieved from a study of shared clonotypes between healthy human individuals. Points on this clone: Its antigen remains unidentified.

Germline V lookup: CDR1 SGHRS, CDR2 YFSETQ. Between the trimmed V and J ends, which lost 3 bases and 4 bases, there was a span of 14 bases. The CDR3 is 14 residues long. How the authors handled the data: Filtering differed since immunoSEQ provided only junctions, with no quality scores. Sequencing used immunoSEQ multiplex PCR; TCRdb keeps in-frame clones, though not all of them. That table gives V, J and clone size, and the DNA gave D and trimming. This table holds some 490,000 clones, 78% found once. Study-wide results and limits: Blood alone was sampled, and tissue repertoires likely differ. Genetic and exposure-history diversity was limited by the small donor number.

The sequencing input was PBMCs. This sequence joins TRBV5-1 and TRBJ2-7; D unresolved. The sequence was obtained from a middle-aged woman in good health. Some clones in this sample may be carry-over from other donors' samples. The CDR3: CASSSQVGQYEQYF. CDR3 sequence (DNA): TGCGCCAGCAGCTCCCAGGTTGGGCAGTACGAGCAGTACTTC.